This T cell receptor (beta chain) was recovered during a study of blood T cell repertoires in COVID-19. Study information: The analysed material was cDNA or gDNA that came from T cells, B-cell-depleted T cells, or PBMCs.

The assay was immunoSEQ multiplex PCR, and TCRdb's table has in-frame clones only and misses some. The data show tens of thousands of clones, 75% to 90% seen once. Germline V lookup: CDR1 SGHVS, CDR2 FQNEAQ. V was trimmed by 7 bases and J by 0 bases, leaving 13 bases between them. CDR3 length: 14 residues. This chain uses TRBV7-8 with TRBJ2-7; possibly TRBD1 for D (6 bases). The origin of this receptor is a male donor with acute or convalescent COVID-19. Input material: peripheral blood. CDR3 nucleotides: TGTGCCAGCAAGGAACCAGGGGACTCCTACGAGCAGTACTTC. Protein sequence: CASKEPGDSYEQYF.